The present T cell receptor (beta chain) was sequenced within a study of regulatory T cells in long-lasting Graves disease (dated by TCRdb to the early 2020s). For the study in its entirety: To count as having persistent Graves' disease, a patient had to have received antithyroid drug treatment for over 5 years with TSH receptor autoantibodies remaining persistently positive. Persistent Graves' disease patients were compared with newly diagnosed Graves' disease patients by peripheral blood TCR sequencing and RNA sequencing. A total of 35 or so samples were covered by TCR sequencing, comprising 13 persistent and some 20 newly diagnosed Graves' disease patients. In the clinical cohort, patients with persistent Graves' disease had used antithyroid drugs for an average of about 9.3 years. The study was conducted in China and was registered as a clinical trial. The full study reports these points: Persistent disease showed preferential use of TRBV28, TRBJ1-2 and TRBJ2-5, whereas newly diagnosed disease favored TRBV20-1 and TRBJ2-1. Only peripheral blood was studied, because thyroid tissue, the primary lesion, was inaccessible. Compared with newly diagnosed patients, patients with persistent Graves' disease had lower TCR Shannon entropy and fewer highly expanded clones, which suggests clonal expansion. The small sample size was acknowledged by the authors as a limitation that may reduce accuracy. Persistent patients shared more public clonotypes among themselves (around 2,700) than newly diagnosed patients did (about 1,000). Sequencing and analysis were limited to the TCR beta chain.

Libraries were constructed by multiplex PCR. Instrument on record: Illumina HiSeq 4000. To build TCR beta libraries, CDR3 regions were amplified by Arm-PCR using iRepertoire HTBI primers. Before sequencing, the PCR products went through gel purification. On the authors' methods: Gene usage analysis of CDR3 amino acid clonotypes used the roughly 60 TRBV and 14 to 15 TRBJ segments found across samples. COPE and FqMerger were used to merge filtered high-quality paired reads into contigs. Contigs were aligned with BLAST to IMGT TRBV, TRBD and TRBJ reference genes, and CDR3 was defined per IMGT. Any clonotype with a frequency above 0.1% was classified as a highly expanded clone. Repertoire diversity was measured by Shannon entropy, and V-J evenness by the Gini coefficient. A clonotype found in more than one individual was treated as public. TCRdb reran the public reads through fastp at Q25 and MiXCR, keeping productive beta chains. Each entry is one CDR3 protein sequence, shown with its most common DNA and genes. The V and J calls and clone size are TCRdb's, not the authors'. This sample comprises 300,000 or so distinct CDR3 sequences, about 19% of them detected only once. The top ten clones comprise roughly 29% of the sample.

From its cysteine to its phenylalanine, the CDR3 spans 13 amino acids. Of the read, only the CDR3 DNA is kept; its 39 bases are in frame from base 1. Based on the germline V gene, the CDR1 and CDR2 sequences are SNHLY and FYNNEI. The junction shows trimming of 8 bases on V and 3 bases on J, plus 13 bases between the germline ends. Reading the label with the study, this specimen's time point is: persistent/refractory GD, antithyroid drugs over 5 years with positive TRAb. For both TCR sequencing and RNA sequencing, RNA was extracted from PBMCs using TRIzol. The diagnosis of Graves' disease followed American Thyroid Association guidelines. Patients were recruited from an endocrinology department in Xi'an, China. Each patient gave about 8.1 milliliters of peripheral blood, collected in an EDTA anticoagulant tube. Ficoll Paque Plus density gradient separation was used to isolate PBMCs, and no further T cell sorting was done. An Agilent 2100 Bioanalyzer and agarose gel were used to check RNA quality, and a NanoDrop 2000 was used to measure RNA concentration.

This clonotype appeared many times. The specificity of this receptor is unknown. No base quality values were provided; no much bigger clone lies one nucleotide off. The chain links TRBV2 with TRBJ2-5; TRBD1 is possibly the D segment (5 matching bases). This TCR was recovered from a female donor with Graves disease. The specimen was peripheral blood mononuclear cells (PBMCs), collected when the disease was refractory, from a patient treated with antithyroid drugs. In nucleotide form, the sequence is TGTGCCAGCGAAAAGGGGTTGGAAGAGACCCAGTACTTC. Its protein product is CASEKGLEETQYF.